This T cell receptor (beta chain) was found in a study of cytomegalovirus exposure and HLA in healthy donors. Worth noting for this clone: No antigen is known for it.

Study conclusions and caveats: Cytomegalovirus-associated TCR beta chains were listed, numbering 150 to 200.

The PCR employed 60 Vbeta primers together with 13 Jbeta primers. Data came from immunoSEQ multiplex PCR; TCRdb stores just in-frame clones and leaves some out. Among 200,000 to 250,000 clones listed, approximately 82% were seen once. Sequenced sample: PBMCs. The source is a man between 18 and 29 years old in good health and CMV-seronegative.

This chain's CDR3 is CASSHGTGGTEAFF. In DNA form, the CDR3 reads TGCGCCAGCAGTCACGGGACAGGGGGCACTGAAGCTTTCTTT. The V call is TRBV10-1, the J call TRBJ1-1; TRBD1 matches 11 bases. CDR3 length equals 14 residues. In germline, CDR1 is WNHNN, CDR2 SYGVQD (reference sequence). With V trimmed by 5 bases and J by 4 bases, 3 bases remained unmatched.